This is a list of T cell receptor beta chains from one sample in a study of post-analysis software for immune sequencing data. TCRdb processed the PCR reads anew with MiXCR; each CDR3 protein has one entry. Among over 700,000 distinct CDR3 sequences listed, roughly 27% were seen once. The sample was blood. The receptors were sampled from a girl aged 5-17 years with multiple sclerosis. Each CDR3 is given with its conserved first and last residue. The D gene is left open where the match is weak. Not every row has a clone size; where given, it reads once, few, many or a size class.

D | size | J | V | CDR3 | DNA
- | - | TRBJ2-7 | TRBV4-1 | CASNQWPGPFSDEQYF | TGCGCCAGCAACCAATGGCCAGGTCCCTTCTCGGACGAGCAGTACTTC
- | few | TRBJ1-4 | TRBV5-1 | CASSAVGTSNEKLFF | TGCGCCAGCAGCGCGGTGGGGACGTCTAATGAAAAACTGTTTTTT
- | - | TRBJ2-1 | TRBV24-1 | CATSDYSYNEQFF | TGTGCCACCAGTGATTACTCCTACAATGAGCAGTTCTTC
- | - | TRBJ2-1 | TRBV4-3 | CASSQDRGDYEQFF | TGCGCCAGCAGCCAAGACAGGGGGGACTATGAGCAGTTCTTC
- | - | TRBJ1-2 | TRBV6-6 | CASSSGNSGYTF | TGTGCCAGCAGTTCCGGGAATTCTGGCTACACCTTC
TRBD2 | many | TRBJ2-1 | TRBV15 | CATRDREVHNEQFF | TGTGCCACCAGGGATCGGGAGGTTCACAATGAGCAGTTCTTC
TRBD1 | - | TRBJ1-4 | TRBV29-1 | CSVAARGPDPNEKLFF | TGCAGCGTTGCAGCAAGGGGGCCAGATCCTAATGAAAAACTGTTTTTT
TRBD1 | - | TRBJ2-3 | TRBV5-1 | CASSLGDRMEGSDTQYF | TGCGCCAGCAGCTTGGGGGACAGGATGGAGGGGTCAGATACGCAGTATTTT
- | - | TRBJ1-2 | TRBV29-1 | CSAYQGSTSSDGYTF | TGCAGCGCCTACCAGGGCTCGACCTCATCAGATGGCTACACCTTC
- | - | TRBJ2-3 | TRBV3-1 | CASSQGVVSSTDTQYF | TGTGCCAGCAGCCAAGGGGTCGTATCAAGCACAGATACGCAGTATTTT
TRBD2 | - | TRBJ2-1 | TRBV19 | CASKASGTQEQFF | TGTGCCAGTAAGGCTAGCGGGACTCAAGAGCAGTTCTTC
- | - | TRBJ1-5 | TRBV18 | CASSQGPLNPQHF | TGTGCCAGCTCACAAGGACCCCTTAATCCCCAGCATTTT
- | - | TRBJ1-5 | TRBV5-1 | CASSPGEGGQPQHF | TGCGCCAGCAGCCCCGGGGAGGGAGGGCAGCCCCAGCATTTT
TRBD2 | - | TRBJ2-5 | TRBV20-1 | CSAGGGPGSETQYF | TGCAGTGCTGGCGGGGGACCCGGGAGTGAGACCCAGTACTTC
- | few | TRBJ2-7 | TRBV5-1 | CAGTKAGLSYEQYF | TGCGCCGGCACCAAGGCGGGCCTCTCCTACGAGCAGTACTTC
TRBD2 | - | TRBJ2-1 | TRBV20-1 | CSARDQGVAGGYYNEQFF | TGCAGTGCTCGCGACCAGGGAGTAGCGGGGGGTTATTACAATGAGCAGTTCTTC
TRBD2 | many | TRBJ2-7 | TRBV7-2 | CASSLGPSGRLSYEQYF | TGTGCCAGCAGCTTAGGCCCTAGCGGGAGGTTGTCCTACGAGCAGTACTTC
- | - | TRBJ2-7 | TRBV5-5 | CASSALAGPYEQYF | TGTGCCAGCAGCGCCCTGGCAGGACCCTACGAGCAGTACTTC
- | - | TRBJ1-2 | TRBV16 | CASSQSRSGYTF | TGTGCCAGCAGCCAATCAAGGAGCGGCTACACCTTC
- | few | TRBJ2-3 | TRBV5-1 | CASSLPGTGNTDTQYF | TGCGCCAGCAGCCTCCCCGGGACTGGAAACACAGATACGCAGTATTTT
- | - | TRBJ2-4 | TRBV7-9 | CASSLATAGLAKNIQYF | TGTGCCAGCAGCTTAGCGACCGCGGGCCTAGCCAAAAACATTCAGTACTTC
TRBD1 | - | TRBJ1-1 | TRBV18 | CASSPRGGEEAFF | TGTGCCAGCTCACCACGAGGGGGCGAGGAAGCTTTCTTT
TRBD1 | - | TRBJ2-3 | TRBV19 | CASMTGWADTQYF | TGTGCCAGTATGACAGGGTGGGCAGATACGCAGTATTTT
TRBD2 | - | TRBJ2-1 | TRBV20-1 | CSARAGGPGNEQFF | TGCAGTGCTCGAGCGGGAGGGCCCGGCAATGAGCAGTTCTTC
- | few | TRBJ2-6 | TRBV10-3 | CAISESRTGANVLTF | TGTGCCATCAGTGAGTCAAGGACCGGGGCCAACGTCCTGACTTTC
- | - | TRBJ2-1 | TRBV6-5 | CASSYYDTWGGRAHGEQFF | TGTGCCAGCAGTTATTACGACACCTGGGGCGGGCGGGCCCACGGTGAGCAGTTCTTC
TRBD1 | - | TRBJ1-5 | TRBV29-1 | CSVRRDRNQPQHF | TGCAGCGTTCGACGGGACAGGAATCAGCCCCAGCATTTT
- | once | TRBJ2-3 | TRBV5-1 | CASTMDGHATDTQYF | TGCGCCAGCACCATGGACGGACACGCGACAGATACGCAGTATTTT
TRBD1 | - | TRBJ2-1 | TRBV7-2 | CASRFTGAGEQFF | TGTGCCAGCAGATTTACAGGGGCGGGTGAGCAGTTCTTC
TRBD2 | many | TRBJ2-6 | TRBV7-2 | CASSTPSGGVSGANVLTF | TGTGCCAGCAGCACACCTAGCGGGGGGGTCTCTGGGGCCAACGTCCTGACTTTC
TRBD1 | few | TRBJ2-5 | TRBV5-1 | CASSLRGQGGMETQYF | TGCGCCAGCAGCTTGAGGGGACAGGGAGGAATGGAGACCCAGTACTTC
- | few | TRBJ1-5 | TRBV29-1 | CSVEGNEAGQPQHF | TGCAGCGTTGAGGGCAACGAAGCGGGACAGCCCCAGCATTTT